Only a few counts were recorded for the clone carrying this T cell receptor beta chain. The record originates from a study of tumor-infiltrating lymphocytes in primary liver carcinoma. Synthesis of TCR beta cDNA was carried out from about 500 ng total RNA with a constant-region primer. Three nested multiplex PCR rounds, a slightly modified ARM-PCR, produced the libraries for TCR beta. Investigators reported that the first two PCR rounds, at roughly 10 cycles each, used TRBV1-TRBV30 forward primers with a C-beta reverse primer. TCRdb processed the multiplex PCR reads anew with MiXCR; each CDR3 protein has one entry. The sample yields 250,000 to 350,000 distinct CDR3 sequences, nearly 60% seen once. This CDR3 contains 9 residues. The germline CDR1 and CDR2 sequences are SGHRS and YFSETQ. V was shortened by 5 bases and J by 9 bases, with 4 bases between the two germline ends. Blood RNA was derived from unsorted whole blood, and germline DNA was extracted too.

This clonotype was sampled from a young woman with primary liver carcinoma and hepatitis B virus infection. Source material: peripheral blood. The chain combines TRBV5-1 with TRBJ2-3; no firm D call. The DNA of the CDR3 is TGCGCCAGCAGGAAGACGCAGTATTTT. This translates into CASRKTQYF.